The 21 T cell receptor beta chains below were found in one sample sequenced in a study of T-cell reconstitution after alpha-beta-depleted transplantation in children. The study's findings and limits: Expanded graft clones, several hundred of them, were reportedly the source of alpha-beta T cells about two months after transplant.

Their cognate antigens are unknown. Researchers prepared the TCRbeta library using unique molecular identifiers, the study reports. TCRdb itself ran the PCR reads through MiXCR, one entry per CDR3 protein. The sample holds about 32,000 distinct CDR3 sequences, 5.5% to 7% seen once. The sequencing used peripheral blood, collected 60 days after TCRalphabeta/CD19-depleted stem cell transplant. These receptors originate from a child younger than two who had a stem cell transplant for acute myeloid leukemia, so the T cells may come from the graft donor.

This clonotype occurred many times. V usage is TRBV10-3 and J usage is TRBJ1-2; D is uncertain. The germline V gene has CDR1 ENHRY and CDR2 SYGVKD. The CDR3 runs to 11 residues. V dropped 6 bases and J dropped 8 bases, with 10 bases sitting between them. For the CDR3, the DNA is TGTGCCATCAGGGTCTTGGAGGGCTACACCTTC. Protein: CAIRVLEGYTF.

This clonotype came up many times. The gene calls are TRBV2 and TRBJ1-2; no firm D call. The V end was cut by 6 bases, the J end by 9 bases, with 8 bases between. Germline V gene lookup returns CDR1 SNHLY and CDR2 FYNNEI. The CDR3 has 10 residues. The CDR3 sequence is CASRGGSYTF. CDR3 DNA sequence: TGTGCCAGCAGGGGAGGGAGCTACACCTTC.

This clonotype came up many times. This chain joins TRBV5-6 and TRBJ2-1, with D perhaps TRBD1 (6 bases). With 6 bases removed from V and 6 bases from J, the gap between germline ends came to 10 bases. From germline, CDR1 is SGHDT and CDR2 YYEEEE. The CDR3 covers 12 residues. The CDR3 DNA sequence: TGTGCCAGCATTAAAGGGGGCAATGAGCAGTTCTTC. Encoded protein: CASIKGGNEQFF.

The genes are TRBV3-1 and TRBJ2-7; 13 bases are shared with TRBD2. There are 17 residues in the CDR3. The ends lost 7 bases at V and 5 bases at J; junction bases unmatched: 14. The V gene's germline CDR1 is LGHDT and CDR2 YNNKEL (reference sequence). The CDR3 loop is CASTLGLAGSGWDEQYF. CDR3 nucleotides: TGTGCCAGCACCCTGGGACTAGCGGGGAGCGGTTGGGACGAGCAGTACTTC.

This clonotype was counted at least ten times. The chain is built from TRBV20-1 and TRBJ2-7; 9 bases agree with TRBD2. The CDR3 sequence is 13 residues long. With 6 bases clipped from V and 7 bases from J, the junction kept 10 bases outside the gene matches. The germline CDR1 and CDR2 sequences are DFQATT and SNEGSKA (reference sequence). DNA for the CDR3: TGCAGTGCGCCCCTGGCGGGAGGGGTGGAGCAGTACTTC. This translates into CSAPLAGGVEQYF.

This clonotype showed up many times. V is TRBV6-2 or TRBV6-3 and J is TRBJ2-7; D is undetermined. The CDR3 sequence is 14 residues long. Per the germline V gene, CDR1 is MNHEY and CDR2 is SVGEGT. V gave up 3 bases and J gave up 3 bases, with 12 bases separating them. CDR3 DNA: TGTGCCAGCAGTTATCCGGCAAACTACTACGAGCAGTACTTC. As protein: CASSYPANYYEQYF.

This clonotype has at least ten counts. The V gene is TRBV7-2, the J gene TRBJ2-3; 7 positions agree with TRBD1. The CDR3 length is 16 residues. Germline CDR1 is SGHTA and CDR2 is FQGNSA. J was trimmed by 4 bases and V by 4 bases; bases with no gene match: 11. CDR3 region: CASSSTGARASDTQYF. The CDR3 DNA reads TGTGCCAGCAGCTCCACAGGGGCCCGGGCCTCAGATACGCAGTATTTT.

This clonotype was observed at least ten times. Written as DNA, the CDR3 is TGTGCCAGCAGTGTGGGCAGGTACACTGAAGCTTTCTTT. It specifies CASSVGRYTEAFF. The chain combines TRBV2 with TRBJ1-1; the D is unclear. This CDR3 comprises 13 residues. CDR1 and CDR2 (germline): SNHLY, FYNNEI. Trimming removed 4 bases at V and 3 bases at J, with 9 bases between.

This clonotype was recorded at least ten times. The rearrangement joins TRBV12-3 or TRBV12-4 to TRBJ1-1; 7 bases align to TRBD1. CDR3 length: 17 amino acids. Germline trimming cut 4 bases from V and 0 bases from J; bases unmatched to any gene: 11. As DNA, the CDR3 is TGTGCCAGCAGTTCAGGGGGGTCCCTATTGCTGAACACTGAAGCTTTCTTT. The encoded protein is CASSSGGSLLLNTEAFF.

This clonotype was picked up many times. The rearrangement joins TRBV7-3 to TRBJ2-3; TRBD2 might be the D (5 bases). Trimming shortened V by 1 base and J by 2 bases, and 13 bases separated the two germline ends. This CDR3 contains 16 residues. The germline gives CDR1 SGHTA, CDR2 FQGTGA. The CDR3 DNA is TGTGCCAGCAGCTTAAAGGTAGCGAGAGACACAGATACGCAGTATTTT. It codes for CASSLKVARDTDTQYF.

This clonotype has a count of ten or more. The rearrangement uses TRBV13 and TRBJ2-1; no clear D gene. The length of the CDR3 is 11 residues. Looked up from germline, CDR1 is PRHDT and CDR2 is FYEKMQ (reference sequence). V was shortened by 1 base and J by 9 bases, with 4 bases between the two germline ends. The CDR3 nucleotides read TGTGCCAGCAGCTTAGTAGGTGAGCAGTTCTTC. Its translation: CASSLVGEQFF.

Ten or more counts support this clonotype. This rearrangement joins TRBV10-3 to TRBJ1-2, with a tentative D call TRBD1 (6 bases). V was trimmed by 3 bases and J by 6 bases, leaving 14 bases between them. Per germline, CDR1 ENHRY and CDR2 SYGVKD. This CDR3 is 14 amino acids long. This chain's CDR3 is CAISEGQGSDGYTF. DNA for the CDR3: TGTGCCATCAGTGAAGGGCAGGGGTCGGATGGCTACACCTTC.

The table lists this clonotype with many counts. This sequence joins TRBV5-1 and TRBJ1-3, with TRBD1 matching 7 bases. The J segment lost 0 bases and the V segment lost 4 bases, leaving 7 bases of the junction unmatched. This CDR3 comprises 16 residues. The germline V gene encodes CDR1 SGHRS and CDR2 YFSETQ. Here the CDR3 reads CASSKGDSYSGNTIYF. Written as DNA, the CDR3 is TGCGCCAGCAGCAAGGGGGACAGCTACTCTGGAAACACCATATATTTT.

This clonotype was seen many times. This CDR3 reads CASSLAGVEEQYF. The CDR3 DNA sequence: TGTGCCAGCAGTTTAGCGGGAGTTGAAGAGCAGTACTTC. The rearrangement links TRBV12-3 or TRBV12-4 to TRBJ2-7; possibly TRBD2 for D (5 bases). The CDR3 runs 13 residues. V was cut by 0 bases and J by 7 bases, with 10 bases left in between.

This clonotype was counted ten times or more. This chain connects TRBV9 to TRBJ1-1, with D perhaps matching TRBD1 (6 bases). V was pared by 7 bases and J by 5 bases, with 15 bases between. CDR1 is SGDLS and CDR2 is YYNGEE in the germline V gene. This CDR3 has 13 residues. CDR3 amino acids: CASSEGGGTEAFF. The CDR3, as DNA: TGTGCCAGCTCCGAGGGAGGGGGGACTGAAGCTTTCTTT.

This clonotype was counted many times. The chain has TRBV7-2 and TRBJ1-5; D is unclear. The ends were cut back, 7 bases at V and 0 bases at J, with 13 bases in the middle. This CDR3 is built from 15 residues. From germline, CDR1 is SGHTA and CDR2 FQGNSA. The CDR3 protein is CASTLFGDSNQPQHF. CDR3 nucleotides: TGTGCCAGCACCCTTTTTGGAGATAGCAATCAGCCCCAGCATTTT.

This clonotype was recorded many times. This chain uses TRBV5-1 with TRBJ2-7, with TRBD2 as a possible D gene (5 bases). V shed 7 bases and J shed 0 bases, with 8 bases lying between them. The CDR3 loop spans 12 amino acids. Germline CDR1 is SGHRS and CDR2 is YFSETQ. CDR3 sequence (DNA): TGCGCCAGCCACGGGGTCTCCTACGAGCAGTACTTC. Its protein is CASHGVSYEQYF.

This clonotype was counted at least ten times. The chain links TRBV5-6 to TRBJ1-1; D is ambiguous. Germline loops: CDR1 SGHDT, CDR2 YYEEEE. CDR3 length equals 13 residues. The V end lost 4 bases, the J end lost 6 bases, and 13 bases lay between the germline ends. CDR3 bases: TGTGCCAGCAGCGAGAATCCGGACTCTGAAGCTTTCTTT. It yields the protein CASSENPDSEAFF.

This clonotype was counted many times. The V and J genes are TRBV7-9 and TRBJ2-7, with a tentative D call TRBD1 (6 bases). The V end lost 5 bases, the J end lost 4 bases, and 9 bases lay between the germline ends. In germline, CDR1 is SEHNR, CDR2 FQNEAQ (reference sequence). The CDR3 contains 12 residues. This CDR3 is CASSRDRYEQYF. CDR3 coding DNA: TGTGCCAGCAGCCGTGACAGGTACGAGCAGTACTTC.

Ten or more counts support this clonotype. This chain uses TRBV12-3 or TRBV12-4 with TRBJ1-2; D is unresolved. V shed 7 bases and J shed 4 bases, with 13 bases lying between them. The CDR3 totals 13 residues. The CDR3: CASTLGSTYGYTF. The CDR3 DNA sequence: TGTGCCAGCACCCTCGGAAGTACCTATGGCTACACCTTC.

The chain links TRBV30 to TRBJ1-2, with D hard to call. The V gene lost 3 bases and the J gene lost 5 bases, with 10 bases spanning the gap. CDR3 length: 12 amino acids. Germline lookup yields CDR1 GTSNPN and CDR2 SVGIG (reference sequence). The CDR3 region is CAWRYKGYGYTF. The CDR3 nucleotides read TGTGCCTGGAGGTACAAGGGATATGGCTACACCTTC.